This T cell receptor beta chain originates from a study of beta chain features in type 1 diabetes. Whole-study results and caveats: Type 1 diabetes patients had TCRB CDR3s that were shorter (moderately but significantly so) in all four CD4+ subsets. VDJ junctions from patients with type 1 diabetes contained fewer insertions and more deletions. The study left unresolved whether HLA type influences TCRB rearrangement.

Remarks on this clone: The antigen remains unidentified.

V lost 7 bases and J 0 bases, leaving 9 bases between the germline ends. CDR1 and CDR2 (germline): SGHTA, FQGNSA. The CDR3 extends over 13 amino acids. The entirety of the isolated RNA underwent reverse transcription, so expressed TCRB transcripts were sequenced. The repertoire was sequenced with immunoSEQ multiplex PCR; TCRdb's copy has only in-frame clones and lacks some. The table includes about 650,000 clones, around 12% detected once. This clonotype was sampled from a man aged 30-40 years with type 1 diabetes. This chain uses TRBV7-2 with TRBJ2-5, with D unresolved. Sequenced: naive CD4+ T cells from blood. The CDR3 bases are TGTGCCAGCATCTCGCGCAACCAAGAGACCCAGTACTTC. Translated, it gives CASISRNQETQYF. Together with reference TRBV7-2 and TRBJ2-5, the CDR3 gives the full variable domain: GAGVSQSPSNKVTEKGKDVELRCDPISGHTALYWYRQSLGQGLEFLIYFQGNSAPDKSGLPSDRFSAERTGGSVSTLTIQRTQQEDSAVYLCASISRNQETQYFGPGTRLLVL.